This T cell receptor beta chain was identified during a study of T cell clusters in autoimmune cytopenias. Study-wide context: Healthy control donors averaged 56 years of age, with a median of almost 60 years. Points from the study as a whole: Primary autoimmune cytopenia patients seemingly lacked the physiological T cell clusters found in healthy donors.

TRB was amplified from around 250 ng of peripheral blood genomic DNA per sample. One tube held mixed TRB-A and TRB-B primer pools for touch-down PCR. For each CDR3 protein, TCRdb gives one entry from its re-call of the multiplex PCR reads, without DNA. This sample's table has 5,000 or so distinct CDR3 sequences. The V gene's germline CDR1 is SQVTM and CDR2 ANQGSEA. The CDR3 spans 15 residues. This clonotype counts as medium-sized (0.01 to 0.1%) by frequency. The antigen is not known. The same data also contributed to another study, on T cell repertoires in aging, cancer and after chemotherapy. That investigation notes: Repeat sampling of healthy donors over several months to years showed clear clonal overlap. The whole study produced a dataset of some 9 million TCR reads.

The chain carries TRBV29-1 and TRBJ1-1; TCRdb reports TRBD1, a call that lacks DNA to check it against. The sequence was obtained from a human donor in good health. Sequenced input: peripheral blood. The CDR3 protein is CSVEGRGTMNTEAFF. Using reference TRBV29-1 and TRBJ1-1 for the parts outside the CDR3, the full variable domain is SAVISQKPSRDICQRGTSLTIQCQVDSQVTMMFWYRQQPGQSLTLIATANQGSEATYESGFVIDKFPISRPNLTFSTLTVSNMSPEDSSIYLCSVEGRGTMNTEAFFGQGTRLTVV.